This T cell receptor beta chain stems from a study of blood T cell repertoires in COVID-19. In the original workflow: Nucleated cell number was recorded as an estimate derived from reference gene primer amplification. The table came from immunoSEQ multiplex PCR; TCRdb's copy has only in-frame clones and leaves some out. V, J and clone size are those of that table, while D and trimming were read from the DNA. Seen here are about 100,000 clones, about four fifths observed once, and the top ten hold around 15%. The germline V gene has CDR1 LGHDT and CDR2 YNNKEL (reference sequence). J was trimmed by 5 bases and V by 3 bases; bases with no gene match: 5. This CDR3 spans 14 amino acids.

This receptor was obtained from an older woman with acute or convalescent COVID-19. The sequenced sample was peripheral blood. This chain connects TRBV3-1 (or the pseudogene TRBV3-2) to TRBJ1-1; 8 positions agree with TRBD1. CDR3 nucleotides: TGTGCCAGCAGCCACCGGACAGGGAAGACTGAAGCTTTCTTT. Residues: CASSHRTGKTEAFF.